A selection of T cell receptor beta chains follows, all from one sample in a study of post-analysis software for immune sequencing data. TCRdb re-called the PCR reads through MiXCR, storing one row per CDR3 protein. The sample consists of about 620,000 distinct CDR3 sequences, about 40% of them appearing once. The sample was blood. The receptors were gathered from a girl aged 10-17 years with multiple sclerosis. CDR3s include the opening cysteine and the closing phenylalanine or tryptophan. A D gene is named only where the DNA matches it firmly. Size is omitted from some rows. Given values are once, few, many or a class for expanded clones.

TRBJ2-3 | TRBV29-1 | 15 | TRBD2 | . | TGCAGCGTTGAAGCGGGACTAGCAGTCACAGATACGCAGTATTTT | CSVEAGLAVTDTQYF
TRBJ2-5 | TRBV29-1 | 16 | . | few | TGCAGCGTTACCCCGGGGAGAACAGGAGCTCCGGAGACCCAGTACTTC | CSVTPGRTGAPETQYF
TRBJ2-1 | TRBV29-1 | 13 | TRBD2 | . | TGCAGCGTTGTCGAGCGGGGGGCCAATGAGCAGTTCTTC | CSVVERGANEQFF
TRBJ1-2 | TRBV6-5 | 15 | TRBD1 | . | TGTGCCAGCAGTTACGGGACAGGGGGCATCGATGGCTACACCTTC | CASSYGTGGIDGYTF
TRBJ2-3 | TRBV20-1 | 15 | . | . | TGCAGTGCTACCCGGGGAGGGGGGGGGTCAGATACGCAGTATTTT | CSATRGGGGSDTQYF
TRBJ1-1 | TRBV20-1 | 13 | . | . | TGCAGTGCCCCAAGGGAAGGGGGCACTGAAGCTTTCTTT | CSAPREGGTEAFF
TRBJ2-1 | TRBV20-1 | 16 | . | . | TGCAGTGCTAGAGATTACGACAGCTTGACCTACAATGAGCAGTTCTTC | CSARDYDSLTYNEQFF
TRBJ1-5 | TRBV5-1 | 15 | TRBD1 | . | TGCGCCAGCAGCCCCGGGACAGTGAACAATCGGCCCCAGCATTTT | CASSPGTVNNRPQHF
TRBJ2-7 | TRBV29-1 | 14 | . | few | TGCAGCGTTGAAGGCCTATATCGAGACCACGAGCAGTACTTC | CSVEGLYRDHEQYF
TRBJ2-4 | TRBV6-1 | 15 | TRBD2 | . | TGTGCCAGCAGTGATCGTAGCGGGACCCCAGGGGAGCAGTACTTC | CASSDRSGTPGEQYF
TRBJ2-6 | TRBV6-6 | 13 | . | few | TGTGCCGGACAGAGCTCTGGGGCCAACGTCCTGACTTTC | CAGQSSGANVLTF
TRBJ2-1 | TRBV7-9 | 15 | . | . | TGTGCCAGCAGAGAGAGGACCCTGGGTGGGGATGAGCAGTTCTTC | CASRERTLGGDEQFF
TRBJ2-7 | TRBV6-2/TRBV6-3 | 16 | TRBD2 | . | TGTGCCAGCAGTTACGGGACTAGCGGGGGCAAAGAGGCCCAGTACTTC | CASSYGTSGGKEAQYF
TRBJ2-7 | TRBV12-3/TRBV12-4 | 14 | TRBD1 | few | TGTGCCAGCAGCTCTTACAGGGGGCGCGACGAGCAGTACTTC | CASSSYRGRDEQYF
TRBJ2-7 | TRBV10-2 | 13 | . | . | TGCGCCAGCCTACGACCGGGGTTGCGCGAGCAGTACTTC | CASLRPGLREQYF
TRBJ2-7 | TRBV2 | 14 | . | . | TGTGCCAGCATACCTAAAGACACCTACTACGAGCAGTACTTC | CASIPKDTYYEQYF
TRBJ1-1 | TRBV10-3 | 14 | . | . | TGTGCCATCAAAGGCCGGGAGAGTAGGACTGAAGCTTTCTTT | CAIKGRESRTEAFF
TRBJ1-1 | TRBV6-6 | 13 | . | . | TGTGCCAGCAGTCCACCGCGGAACACTGAAGCTTTCTTT | CASSPPRNTEAFF
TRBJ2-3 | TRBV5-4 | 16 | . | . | TGTGCCAGCAGCTTGGCCCACGGGGCTAGCACAGATACGCAGTATTTT | CASSLAHGASTDTQYF
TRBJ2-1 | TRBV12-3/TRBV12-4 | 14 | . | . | TGTGCCAGCAGTCGAAGGGAGTCGGTCAATGAGCAGTTCTTC | CASSRRESVNEQFF
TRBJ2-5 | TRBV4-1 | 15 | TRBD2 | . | TGCGCCAGCAGCCGGCCGACTAGCGGACGAGAGACCCAGTACTTC | CASSRPTSGRETQYF
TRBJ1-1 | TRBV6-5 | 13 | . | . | TGTGCCAGCGGAACTAGCCGGTACACTGAAGCTTTCTTT | CASGTSRYTEAFF
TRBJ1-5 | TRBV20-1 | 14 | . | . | TGCAGTGTTATAGGCAGGGGAGAGAATCAGCCCCAGCATTTT | CSVIGRGENQPQHF
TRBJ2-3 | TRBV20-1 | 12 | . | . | TGCAGTGCTGCGACTCGCACAGATACGCAGTATTTT | CSAATRTDTQYF
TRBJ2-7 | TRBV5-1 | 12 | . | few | TGCGCCAGCAGCTTGGTCATGGACGAGCAGTACTTC | CASSLVMDEQYF
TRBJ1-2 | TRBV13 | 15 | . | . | TGTGCCAGCAGCAGAAGGGCCTTTTTCAACTATGGCTACACCTTC | CASSRRAFFNYGYTF
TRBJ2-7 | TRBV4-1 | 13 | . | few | TGCGCCAGCAGCCAAGCAGGGACCCCCGAGCAGTACTTC | CASSQAGTPEQYF
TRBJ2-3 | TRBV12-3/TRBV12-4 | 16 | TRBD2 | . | TGTGCCAGCAGTTTAGCCGGGACTAGCTTCACAGATACGCAGTATTTT | CASSLAGTSFTDTQYF
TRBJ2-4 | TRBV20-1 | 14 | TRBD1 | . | TGCAGTGCTAGTTATGTGCAGGGGGTGAACATTCAGTACTTC | CSASYVQGVNIQYF
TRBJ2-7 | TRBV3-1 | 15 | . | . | TGTGCCAGCAGCCAAGACGTCCTCGCGGGATACGAGCAGTACTTC | CASSQDVLAGYEQYF
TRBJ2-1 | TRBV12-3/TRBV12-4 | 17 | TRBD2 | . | TGTGCCAGCAGTTTGAGGGCTAGCGGTACCTCCTACAATGAGCAGTTCTTC | CASSLRASGTSYNEQFF
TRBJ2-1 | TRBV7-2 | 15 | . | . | TGTGCCAGCAGCTTAGCTATTTCCTCCCACAATGAGCAGTTCTTC | CASSLAISSHNEQFF
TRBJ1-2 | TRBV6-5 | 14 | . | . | TGTGCCAGCAGTTACCGGCCGGAGGGGTATGGCTACACCTTC | CASSYRPEGYGYTF
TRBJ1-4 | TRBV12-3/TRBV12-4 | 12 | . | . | TGTGCCAGCAGTATCCCCTTCGAAAAACTGTTTTTT | CASSIPFEKLFF
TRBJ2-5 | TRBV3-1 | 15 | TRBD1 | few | TGTGCCAGCAGCAACGGACAGGGGGCCCCAGAGACCCAGTACTTC | CASSNGQGAPETQYF
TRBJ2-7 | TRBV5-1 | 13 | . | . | TGCGCCAGCAGGCGCCAGGGTGGCTACGAGCAGTACTTC | CASRRQGGYEQYF
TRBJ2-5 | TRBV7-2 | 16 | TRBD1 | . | TGTGCCAGCAGCCCACCTGGACAGGGAAACAAAGAGACCCAGTACTTC | CASSPPGQGNKETQYF
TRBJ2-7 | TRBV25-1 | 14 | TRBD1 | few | TGTGCCAGCTTGGGACAGGGGGAGGTAAACGAGCAGTACTTC | CASLGQGEVNEQYF
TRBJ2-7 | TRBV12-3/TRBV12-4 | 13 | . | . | TGTGCCAGCAGTTTTTCAGGACTCGGCGAGCAGTACTTC | CASSFSGLGEQYF
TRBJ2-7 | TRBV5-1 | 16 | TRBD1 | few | TGCGCCAGCAGCTTGGGACCGGGCAGGGGGCGCTTCGCCGAGTACTTC | CASSLGPGRGRFAEYF
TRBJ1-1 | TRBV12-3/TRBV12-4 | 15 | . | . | TGTGCCAGCAGTTTGCTTGGACGGGTGAACACTGAAGCTTTCTTT | CASSLLGRVNTEAFF
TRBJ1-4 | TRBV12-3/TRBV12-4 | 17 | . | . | TGTGCCAGCAGTCCCACCTCTTCGCAGTCCCCTAATGAAAAACTGTTTTTT | CASSPTSSQSPNEKLFF
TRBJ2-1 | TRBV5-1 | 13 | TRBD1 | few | TGCGCCAGCAGCTTGGAAGGGGGCGACTTTCAGTTCTTC | CASSLEGGDFQFF
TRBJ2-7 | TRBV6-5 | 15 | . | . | TGTGCCAGCAGTTACGGGCAGGAGGCGAACTACGAGCAGTACTTC | CASSYGQEANYEQYF
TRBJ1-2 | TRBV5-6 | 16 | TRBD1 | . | TGTGCCAGCAGTCCTAAATCAGCCGGGACAGGGTATGGCTACACCTTC | CASSPKSAGTGYGYTF
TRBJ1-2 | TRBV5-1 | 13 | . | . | TGCGCCAGCAGCCCTCTCTTTGTCGGTGGCTACACCTTC | CASSPLFVGGYTF
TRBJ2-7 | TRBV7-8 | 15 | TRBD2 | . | TGTGCCAGCAGCCAGCTAGCGGGAGACTACGGCGAGCAGTACTTC | CASSQLAGDYGEQYF
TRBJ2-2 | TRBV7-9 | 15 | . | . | TGTGCCAGCAGGGAAAGACTAGATCCAACCGGGGAGCTGTTTTTT | CASRERLDPTGELFF
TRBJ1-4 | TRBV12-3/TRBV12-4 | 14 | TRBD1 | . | TGTGCCAGCAGCAGACAGGGGTTTAATGAAAAACTGTTTTTT | CASSRQGFNEKLFF
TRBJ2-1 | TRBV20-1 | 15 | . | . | TGCAGTGCTAGAGATCCAACTCAAGGGGTGTATGAGCAGTTCTTC | CSARDPTQGVYEQFF
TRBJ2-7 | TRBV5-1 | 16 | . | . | TGCGCCAGCAGCTTCCAACGACAGGCCCTTGGGGACGAGCAGTACTTC | CASSFQRQALGDEQYF
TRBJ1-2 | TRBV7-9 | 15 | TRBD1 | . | TGTGCCAGCAGCTTAGGGACAGGGGCAGTCTATGGCTACACCTTC | CASSLGTGAVYGYTF
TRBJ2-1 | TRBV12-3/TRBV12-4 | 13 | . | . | TGTGCCAGCGGACCCCTAGGCGGCAATGAGCAGTTCTTC | CASGPLGGNEQFF
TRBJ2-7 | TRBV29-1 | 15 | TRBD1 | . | TGCAGCGTTGCCCAGGACAGGGTGTTTTCCTACGAGCAGTACTTC | CSVAQDRVFSYEQYF
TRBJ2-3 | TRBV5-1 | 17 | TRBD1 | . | TGCGCCAGCAGCTTTCCCCACAGGGGGCGCCTCCATGATACGCAGTATTTT | CASSFPHRGRLHDTQYF
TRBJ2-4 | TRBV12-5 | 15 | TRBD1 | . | TGTGCTAGTGGGTCCGGACAGGCGCTCAAAAACATTCAGTACTTC | CASGSGQALKNIQYF
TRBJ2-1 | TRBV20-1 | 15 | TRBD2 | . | TGCAGTGCTAGAATAGCGGGAGGGGCGCACAATGAGCAGTTCTTC | CSARIAGGAHNEQFF
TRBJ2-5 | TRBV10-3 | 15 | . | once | TGTGCCATCAGTGAGTCTACTGGCAGGGGGGACGGGCAGTACTTC | CAISESTGRGDGQYF